One sample yielded the 20 T cell receptor beta chains listed below, sequenced in a study of T cell responses to AZD1222 COVID-19 vaccine. The method was immunoSEQ multiplex PCR; TCRdb's version includes in-frame clones alone and lacks a portion of them. Among approximately 84,000 clones listed, about four fifths were seen once. Sequencing used peripheral blood, obtained 28 days after the second AZD1222 dose. The receptors were sampled from an adult who received the AZD1222 COVID-19 vaccine.

V gene TRBV28 combines with J gene TRBJ2-2; 9 positions agree with TRBD2. V was clipped by 5 bases and J by 5 bases; unmatched bases: 6. Germline V CDR1 and CDR2: MDHEN, SYDVKM. The CDR3 is made up of 15 amino acids. Here the CDR3 reads CASSILAGQTGELFF. CDR3 sequence (DNA): TGTGCCAGCAGTATACTAGCGGGTCAAACCGGGGAGCTGTTTTTT. The whole variable domain, filled in from reference TRBV28 and TRBJ2-2, reads DVKVTQSSRYLVKRTGEKVFLECVQDMDHENMFWYRQDPGLGLRLIYFSYDVKMKEKGDIPEGYSVSREKKERFSLILESASTNQTSMYLCASSILAGQTGELFFGEGSRLTVL.

The genes are TRBV9 and TRBJ1-2; TRBD1 agrees at 7 bases. V was pared by 1 base and J by 3 bases, with 6 bases of the junction left unmatched. The CDR3 has 15 residues. Germline loops: CDR1 SGDLS, CDR2 YYNGEE. The chain's CDR3 is CASSVRGQGDYGYTF. CDR3 bases: TGTGCCAGCAGCGTAAGAGGGCAGGGGGACTATGGCTACACCTTC.

This sequence joins TRBV10-3 and TRBJ2-2; a possible D gene is TRBD1 (6 bases). This CDR3 contains 15 residues. Germline V lookup: CDR1 ENHRY, CDR2 SYGVKD. Trimming took off 6 bases at V and 1 base at J, with 12 bases between the two ends. CDR3 DNA sequence: TGTGCCATCAGCACCGGGACAAAGAACACCGGGGAGCTGTTTTTT. The encoded protein is CAISTGTKNTGELFF.

This chain links TRBV7-9 with TRBJ1-2; 10 nucleotides agree with TRBD1. CDR1 and CDR2 from the germline V gene are SEHNR and FQNEAQ (reference sequence). This CDR3 spans 16 amino acids. V was pared by 4 bases and J by 8 bases, with 13 bases of the junction left unmatched. The CDR3 nucleotides are TGTGCCAGCAGCTCGCCGGCTGTGACAGGGGGCCGAGGCTACACCTTC. Translating it yields CASSSPAVTGGRGYTF. The variable domain in full, completed from reference TRBV7-9 and TRBJ1-2, reads DTGVSQNPRHKITKRGQNVTFRCDPISEHNRLYWYRQTLGQGPEFLTYFQNEAQLEKSRLLSDRFSAERPKGSFSTLEIQRTEQGDSAMYLCASSSPAVTGGRGYTFGSGTRLTVV.

The rearrangement uses TRBV27 and TRBJ1-5; the match to TRBD1 covers 7 bases. CDR1 and CDR2 (germline): MNHEY, SMNVEV (reference sequence). J lost 7 bases, V lost 10 bases, and 10 bases had no gene match. The CDR3 consists of 13 residues. CDR3 amino acids: CATRGRPNQPQHF. Here the CDR3 DNA reads TGTGCCACCAGGGGGAGGCCGAACCAGCCCCAGCATTTT.

There are a few counts of this clone. This sequence joins TRBV7-9 and TRBJ2-2; TRBD1 matches 7 bases. The V segment lost 5 bases and the J segment 6 bases; nucleotides outside the gene matches: 12. The CDR3 length is 16 residues. Germline V gene data show CDR1 as SEHNR and CDR2 as FQNEAQ (reference sequence). For the CDR3, the DNA is TGTGCCAGCAGCCCACCCGGGACAGCCATAGCCGGGGAGCTGTTTTTT. Translated: CASSPPGTAIAGELFF.

This clone turned up a few times. The chain combines TRBV19 with TRBJ2-1, with TRBD2 identical over 8 bases. Per the germline V gene, CDR1 is LNHDA and CDR2 is SQIVND (reference sequence). J lost 9 bases, V lost 4 bases, and 14 bases had no gene match. This CDR3 spans 16 amino acids. The DNA of the CDR3 is TGTGCCAGTAGTAGCAGCGGGGGACCACAAAATCGTGAGCAGTTCTTC. This gives the protein CASSSSGGPQNREQFF.

This chain connects TRBV29-1 to TRBJ2-1, with a tentative D call TRBD2 (6 bases). This CDR3 is built from 14 residues. The germline V gene has CDR1 SQVTM and CDR2 ANQGSEA. Trimming took 5 bases from V and 6 from J, leaving 17 bases between them. The CDR3 here is CSVLSGEISNEQFF. The CDR3 DNA reads TGCAGCGTTCTTAGCGGAGAGATATCCAATGAGCAGTTCTTC.

The chain combines TRBV4-2 with TRBJ2-6; D gene unclear. CDR1 and CDR2 from the germline V gene are LGHNA and YNFKEQ. Trimming stripped 0 bases from V and 4 bases from J, with 7 bases between. This CDR3 has 15 amino acids. Here the CDR3 reads CASSQEGSGANVLTF. In nucleotides, the CDR3 is TGTGCCAGCAGCCAAGAAGGGTCCGGGGCCAACGTCCTGACTTTC.

V usage is TRBV27 and J usage is TRBJ2-5; D is uncertain. Germline CDR1 and CDR2: MNHEY and SMNVEV (reference sequence). V shed 2 bases and J shed 2 bases, with 9 bases lying between them. The CDR3 contains 14 residues. CDR3 sequence: CASSLGRPQETQYF. The CDR3 region has the DNA TGTGCCAGCAGTTTAGGCAGGCCACAAGAGACCCAGTACTTC.

The rearrangement uses TRBV5-1 and TRBJ2-7; D perhaps matches TRBD2 (6 bases). The CDR3 length is 14 residues. Looked up from germline, CDR1 is SGHRS and CDR2 is YFSETQ. Trimming took 0 bases from V and 2 from J, leaving 9 bases between them. DNA for the CDR3: TGCGCCAGCAGCTTGGATGGAGGGACCTACGAGCAGTACTTC. Translation gives CASSLDGGTYEQYF.

This clone was counted once. The chain recombines TRBV25-1 with TRBJ2-1; weak D call: TRBD1 (5 bases). The V end was cut by 4 bases, the J end by 9 bases, with 13 bases between. Germline CDR1 MGHDK, CDR2 SYGVNS. The CDR3 runs 13 residues. The CDR3 sequence: CASSVTGQGEQFF. In DNA form, the CDR3 reads TGTGCCAGCAGTGTGACGGGCCAGGGTGAGCAGTTCTTC.

The rearrangement uses TRBV7-9 and TRBJ2-2, with TRBD2 identical over 7 bases. From germline, CDR1 is SEHNR and CDR2 FQNEAQ (reference sequence). After removal of 8 bases from V and 6 bases from J, the junction contained 12 bases not matched to a gene. The CDR3 totals 15 residues. The CDR3 loop is CASHPRGGEAGELFF. The CDR3 nucleotides are TGTGCCAGCCATCCCCGGGGAGGGGAGGCCGGGGAGCTGTTTTTT.

The chain recombines TRBV7-2 with TRBJ1-1, with no clear D. V lost 3 bases and J lost 1, with 12 bases in between. Germline V gene lookup returns CDR1 SGHTA and CDR2 FQGNSA. The CDR3 has 15 amino acids. CDR3 sequence (DNA): TGTGCCAGCAGCTTGGTGTGGGCAGGGAACACTGAAGCTTTCTTT. It yields the protein CASSLVWAGNTEAFF.

The chain uses TRBV5-1 and TRBJ2-1, with D possibly TRBD2 on 6 matching bases. Germline V CDR1 and CDR2: SGHRS, YFSETQ. The CDR3 is 16 amino acids. V was trimmed by 0 bases and J by 2 bases, leaving 12 bases between them. The CDR3 region is CASSLASGGTYNEQFF. The CDR3 DNA is TGCGCCAGCAGCTTGGCGAGTGGCGGGACCTACAATGAGCAGTTCTTC. Using reference TRBV5-1 and TRBJ2-1 for the parts outside the CDR3, the full variable domain is KAGVTQTPRYLIKTRGQQVTLSCSPISGHRSVSWYQQTPGQGLQFLFEYFSETQRNKGNFPGRFSGRQFSNSRSEMNVSTLELGDSALYLCASSLASGGTYNEQFFGPGTRLTVL.

The V gene is TRBV21-1, the J gene TRBJ1-5; TRBD1, as called in the table, went unchecked against the DNA. TRBV21-1 is a documented pseudogene. The CDR3 length is 16 residues. CDR3 region: CASSKGGDRGHQPQHF. The DNA for the CDR3 is TGTGCCAGCAGCAAAGGGGGTGACAGGGGGCATCAGCCCCAGCATTTT.

The chain links TRBV7-2 to TRBJ2-7; 11 bases agree with TRBD2. Germline CDR1 reads SGHTA; CDR2 reads FQGNSA. V gave up 4 bases and J gave up 3 bases; unmatched junction bases: 14. The CDR3 spans 18 residues. The CDR3 spells CASSSRLAGSHNDYEQYF. The CDR3 DNA reads as TGTGCCAGCAGCTCGCGACTAGCGGGGTCTCATAACGACTACGAGCAGTACTTC.

The chain joins TRBV12-3 or TRBV12-4 to TRBJ1-1, with D possibly TRBD1 on 5 matching bases. This CDR3 region has 13 residues. The V and J ends lost 6 bases and 1 base respectively, with 9 bases between them. The CDR3 spells CASSPQGNTEAFF. The CDR3 DNA reads TGTGCCAGCAGCCCCCAGGGGAACACTGAAGCTTTCTTT.

This chain links TRBV7-2 with TRBJ1-5, with TRBD1 matching over 9 bases. Per germline, CDR1 SGHTA and CDR2 FQGNSA. There are 15 residues in the CDR3. J was trimmed by 4 bases and V by 5 bases; bases with no gene match: 6. The CDR3 DNA sequence: TGTGCCAGCAGCGTTACCGGGACAGGGAATCAGCCCCAGCATTTT. Residues: CASSVTGTGNQPQHF.

The chain joins TRBV7-9 to TRBJ1-5, with 7 bases aligning to TRBD1. V shed 5 bases, J shed 2 bases, and the junction held 6 bases outside the gene matches. CDR1 and CDR2 from the germline V gene are SEHNR and FQNEAQ (reference sequence). The CDR3 contains 15 residues. The CDR3 loop reads CASSPSDRGNQPQHF. Written as DNA, the CDR3 is TGTGCCAGCAGCCCGTCAGACAGGGGCAATCAGCCCCAGCATTTT. The full variable domain, rest sourced from reference TRBV7-9 and TRBJ1-5, is DTGVSQNPRHKITKRGQNVTFRCDPISEHNRLYWYRQTLGQGPEFLTYFQNEAQLEKSRLLSDRFSAERPKGSFSTLEIQRTEQGDSAMYLCASSPSDRGNQPQHFGDGTRLSIL.